Presented here are 2 T cell receptor beta chains from one specimen sequenced in a study of blood T cell repertoires in COVID-19. Sequencing was performed with immunoSEQ multiplex PCR; in TCRdb, only in-frame clones are kept and a portion is missing. The data contain some 220,000 clones, 88% of them singletons. The sequencing input was PBMCs or T cells enriched from blood (not recorded which). These receptors were obtained from a woman aged 25-40 years who had recovered from COVID-19.

J is TRBJ2-1 and V is TRBV9; maybe TRBD2 (6 bases). Germline V gives CDR1 SGDLS, CDR2 YYNGEE. This CDR3 contains 17 residues. V gave up 0 bases and J gave up 4 bases, with 17 bases separating them. CDR3 protein: CASSVDLPGRGYNEQFF. The CDR3 bases are TGTGCCAGCAGCGTAGACCTCCCGGGGCGGGGTTACAATGAGCAGTTCTTC.

The chain carries TRBV27 and TRBJ1-4, with D perhaps TRBD1 (5 bases). Germline V lookup: CDR1 MNHEY, CDR2 SMNVEV (reference sequence). The CDR3 is made up of 13 amino acids. The V end lost 6 bases, the J end lost 10 bases, and 15 bases lay between the germline ends. The CDR3 here is CASSFPGMGKLFF. In DNA, the CDR3 is TGTGCCAGCAGCTTCCCAGGGATGGGAAAACTGTTTTTT.